Listed here is a single T cell receptor beta chain. The CDR3 totals 13 residues. Per germline, CDR1 SEHNR and CDR2 FQNEAQ (reference sequence). V was cut by 6 bases and J by 2 bases, with 10 bases left in between. This sample stems from a study of T cell changes during pregnancy in multiple sclerosis. Clones were sequenced by immunoSEQ multiplex PCR, and TCRdb holds only the in-frame ones, with some missing. The sample consists of roughly 24,000 clones, 75% to 90% of them appearing once. The clonotype originates from a female donor in good health, enrolled as a control in a pregnancy study. The sequencing used CD8+ T cells from peripheral blood mononuclear cells, collected in the first trimester of pregnancy. This chain uses TRBV7-9 with TRBJ1-2; D call uncertain. The CDR3 loop reads CASRPPGNYGYTF. CDR3 sequence (DNA): TGTGCCAGCAGACCCCCGGGAAACTATGGCTACACCTTC. Full variable domain (rest looked up from reference TRBV7-9 and TRBJ1-2): DTGVSQNPRHKITKRGQNVTFRCDPISEHNRLYWYRQTLGQGPEFLTYFQNEAQLEKSRLLSDRFSAERPKGSFSTLEIQRTEQGDSAMYLCASRPPGNYGYTFGSGTRLTVV.